Here is one T cell receptor (beta chain) with its context. As yet, its antigen is unknown. Clones were read by immunoSEQ multiplex PCR, and TCRdb kept only the in-frame ones, dropping some. The sample has 100,000 to 150,000 clones, around 82% seen once. The data were obtained in a study of T cell responses to AZD1222 COVID-19 vaccine. Study-level findings and limits: Clonal diversity may have been underestimated, and the donors were mostly white British, with more females than males. Nearly half of spike-specific TCRs reportedly target variant regions that are unmutated in the B.1.351 and B.1.1.7 variants. Vaccine-related CD4 TCRs covered spike, predominating at 160-218 and 743-854.

The CDR3 totals 13 residues. Trimming took 8 bases from V and 1 from J, leaving 11 bases between them. The germline CDR1 and CDR2 sequences are SEHNR and FQNEAQ (reference sequence). The chain uses TRBV7-9 and TRBJ1-1; D is unresolved. The sequence came from an adult in good health. This specimen consisted of peripheral blood, obtained on day 0 of AZD1222 vaccination. CDR3 sequence: CASLPAGNTEAFF. The DNA for the CDR3 is TGTGCCAGCCTACCTGCAGGGAACACTGAAGCTTTCTTT.